These 27 T cell receptor beta chains share one sample of origin, sequenced in a study of PD-1 blockade in classical Hodgkin lymphoma. Brentuximab vedotin exposure varied among the patients, all of whom had relapsed after autologous stem cell transplantation. Sequencing was performed with immunoSEQ multiplex PCR; in TCRdb, only in-frame clones are kept and a portion is missing. Of about 18,000 clones detected, 75% to 90% appear once; the ten largest clones hold about a quarter. Specimen: peripheral blood mononuclear cells (PBMCs), collected at baseline. Receptors originate from a human donor with classical Hodgkin lymphoma.

This chain connects TRBV30 to TRBJ1-1; D perhaps matches TRBD1 (6 bases). V gave up 8 bases and J gave up 1 base, with 17 bases separating them. The CDR3 totals 14 residues. CDR1 GTSNPN and CDR2 SVGIG come from the germline V gene (reference sequence). CDR3 DNA sequence: TGTGCCGTGACTCCAGGGGTTGGGAACACTGAAGCTTTCTTT. This gives the protein CAVTPGVGNTEAFF.

In this sample, this clone turned up a few times. V gene TRBV10-2 combines with J gene TRBJ2-3; 8 bases line up with TRBD2. Germline-derived CDR1 and CDR2 are WSHSY and SAAADI. V lost 3 bases to trimming and J lost 4 bases; unmatched junction nucleotides: 6. This CDR3 is built from 15 residues. Here the CDR3 DNA reads TGCGCCAGCAGTGAAGCGGGGGCCGGGGCAGATACGCAGTATTTT. The encoded protein is CASSEAGAGADTQYF.

This clone has a single count. Relative to the germline gene, one junction end is altered; a read error may explain this. The genes are TRBV7-7 and TRBJ2-5, with a tentative D call TRBD1 (6 bases). This CDR3 spans 15 amino acids. Germline V gene lookup returns CDR1 SSHAT and CDR2 FNYEAQ (reference sequence). The CDR3 spells CASSPGVQTKETQYF. The CDR3 nucleotides are TGTGCTAGCAGCCCAGGGGTCCAGACAAAAGAGACCCAGTACTTC.

The V gene is TRBV27, the J gene TRBJ2-7; 10 bases are a match to TRBD2. The V and J ends lost 3 bases and 0 bases, in that order; junction bases with no gene match: 8. This CDR3 spans 17 amino acids. The germline CDR1 and CDR2 sequences are MNHEY and SMNVEV (reference sequence). The CDR3 reads CASSFKIAGGRSYEQYF. The CDR3 DNA is TGTGCCAGCAGTTTTAAAATAGCGGGAGGCCGCTCCTACGAGCAGTACTTC.

In the case of this clone: The junction shows a germline mismatch at one end, possibly a read error. The chain joins TRBV7-9 to TRBJ2-2; a weak D match, TRBD2 (5 bases). Per the germline V gene, CDR1 is SEHNR and CDR2 is FQNEAQ (reference sequence). CDR3 size: 16 residues. The CDR3 bases are TGTGCCGGCAGCCCCCTCGCGACTACCAACACCGGGGAGCTGTTTTTT. As protein: CAGSPLATTNTGELFF.

The J gene is TRBJ2-7, the V gene TRBV4-1; no clear D gene. Germline V gene lookup returns CDR1 MGHRA and CDR2 YSYEKL. The ends were cut back, 0 bases at V and 0 bases at J, with 9 bases in the middle. The CDR3 covers 15 residues. CDR3 residues: CASSQEPPSSYEQYF. The CDR3 DNA sequence: TGCGCCAGCAGCCAAGAGCCCCCGAGCTCCTACGAGCAGTACTTC.

The chain joins TRBV15 to TRBJ2-7; unclear D gene. The germline V gene encodes CDR1 LNHNV and CDR2 YYDKDF (reference sequence). The CDR3 is 13 amino acids. V was pared by 0 bases and J by 2 bases, with 5 bases between. CDR3 DNA: TGTGCCACCAGCAGAGAGCACACCTACGAGCAGTACTTC. Translated: CATSREHTYEQYF.

V and J are TRBV6-6 and TRBJ1-2; the D is unclear. CDR1 and CDR2 from the germline V gene are MNHNY and SVGAGI (reference sequence). The CDR3 extends over 13 amino acids. Trimming stripped 4 bases from V and 2 bases from J, with 8 bases between. CDR3 coding DNA: TGTGCCAGCAGTTTGGACGGAAACTATGGCTACACCTTC. Protein sequence: CASSLDGNYGYTF.

V usage is TRBV28 and J usage is TRBJ1-2; the match to TRBD1 covers 9 bases. The CDR3 covers 13 residues. Germline V gene sequence: CDR1 MDHEN, CDR2 SYDVKM. Losses at the gene ends were 9 bases for V and 4 bases for J; bases not matched to a gene: 6. CDR3 loop: CASGDRVFYGYTF. For the CDR3, the DNA is TGTGCCAGTGGGGACAGGGTGTTCTATGGCTACACCTTC.

CDR3 in DNA: TGTGCCAGCAGCTCCGGGACTTACGCCTACGAGCAGTACTTC. It translates to CASSSGTYAYEQYF. V and J are TRBV7-9 and TRBJ2-7, with a possible D match to TRBD2 (6 bases). Trimming shortened V by 4 bases and J by 2 bases, and 12 bases separated the two germline ends. The CDR3 contains 14 residues. Germline assignment: CDR1 SEHNR and CDR2 FQNEAQ (reference sequence).

The chain recombines TRBV15 with TRBJ2-7; 7 bases map to TRBD1. This CDR3 contains 15 residues. CDR1 LNHNV and CDR2 YYDKDF come from the germline V gene (reference sequence). Trimming cost V 0 bases and J 4 bases; bases outside gene matches: 6. The CDR3 is CATSRDRGPNYEQYF. The CDR3 coding sequence is TGTGCCACCAGCAGAGATAGGGGGCCCAATTACGAGCAGTACTTC.

This chain connects TRBV5-6 to TRBJ2-5; a possible D gene is TRBD1 (6 bases). Germline loops: CDR1 SGHDT, CDR2 YYEEEE. This CDR3 has 14 residues. Trimming took off 0 bases at V and 5 bases at J, with 11 bases between the two ends. The chain's CDR3 is CASSLGQGQETQYF. DNA of the CDR3: TGTGCCAGCAGCTTGGGTCAGGGGCAGGAGACCCAGTACTTC.

The chain combines TRBV11-2 with TRBJ2-5; D assignment may be TRBD1 or TRBD2 (5 bases each). Trimming took off 3 bases at V and 1 base at J, with 24 bases between the two ends. Per germline, CDR1 SGHAT and CDR2 FQNNGV. This CDR3 is built from 19 residues. The CDR3 sequence is CASSLGDWRPRGPQETQYF. The CDR3 DNA reads TGTGCCAGCAGCTTGGGGGATTGGCGGCCTAGAGGCCCCCAAGAGACCCAGTACTTC.

The V call is TRBV29-1, the J call TRBJ2-6; 7 nucleotides line up with TRBD1. The CDR3 totals 17 residues. Germline trimming cut 5 bases from V and 0 bases from J; bases unmatched to any gene: 10. In germline, CDR1 is SQVTM, CDR2 ANQGSEA. The CDR3 loop reads CSVPQTGNPSGANVLTF. DNA for the CDR3: TGCAGCGTTCCACAGACAGGGAATCCCTCTGGGGCCAACGTCCTGACTTTC.

The chain combines TRBV13 with TRBJ2-1; TRBD1 aligns across 8 bases. Per germline, CDR1 PRHDT and CDR2 FYEKMQ (reference sequence). CDR3 length equals 13 residues. V lost 5 bases and J lost 6; bases outside the gene matches: 3. The chain's CDR3 is CASSRGTGNEQFF. In DNA, the CDR3 is TGTGCCAGCAGCCGTGGGACAGGCAATGAGCAGTTCTTC. Drawing the rest from reference TRBV13 and TRBJ2-1, the complete variable domain is AAGVIQSPRHLIKEKRETATLKCYPIPRHDTVYWYQQGPGQDPQFLISFYEKMQSDKGSIPDRFSAQQFSDYHSELNMSSLELGDSALYFCASSRGTGNEQFFGPGTRLTVL.

This sequence joins TRBV19 and TRBJ2-7; D call uncertain. Germline V gene lookup returns CDR1 LNHDA and CDR2 SQIVND (reference sequence). The V and J ends lost 3 bases and 2 bases respectively, with 11 bases between them. The CDR3 totals 14 residues. DNA of the CDR3: TGTGCCAGTAGTATGCCGGGTAGGACCTACGAGCAGTACTTC. It specifies CASSMPGRTYEQYF.

The genes are TRBV19 and TRBJ2-7; D unclear. The ends were cut back, 4 bases at V and 9 bases at J, with 13 bases in the middle. The CDR3 sequence is 12 residues long. Germline-derived CDR1 and CDR2 are LNHDA and SQIVND (reference sequence). The CDR3 loop reads CASSTTPGWQYF. The CDR3 bases are TGTGCCAGTAGTACCACACCCGGGTGGCAGTACTTC.

The rearrangement uses TRBV7-6 and TRBJ2-5; no firm D call. V dropped 2 bases and J dropped 1 base, with 11 bases sitting between them. From germline, CDR1 is SGHVS and CDR2 FNYEAQ. The CDR3 is made up of 15 amino acids. The CDR3 here is CASSLNRATQETQYF. In nucleotides, the CDR3 is TGTGCCAGCAGCTTAAATCGTGCGACCCAAGAGACCCAGTACTTC.

The chain carries TRBV2 and TRBJ1-4, with 7 bases matching TRBD1. J was trimmed by 7 bases and V by 10 bases; bases with no gene match: 15. The CDR3 sequence is 15 residues long. The germline V gene has CDR1 SNHLY and CDR2 FYNNEI. The CDR3 protein is CATKAIGGGGEKLFF. CDR3 in DNA: TGTGCCACCAAAGCGATAGGGGGCGGCGGTGAAAAACTGTTTTTT.

The chain links TRBV5-1 to TRBJ2-5; D unclear. This CDR3 spans 11 amino acids. Germline V gene sequence: CDR1 SGHRS, CDR2 YFSETQ. V gave up 2 bases and J gave up 5 bases, with 4 bases separating them. The CDR3 DNA reads TGCGCCAGCAGCTTCTATGAGACCCAGTACTTC. It yields the protein CASSFYETQYF.

V is TRBV6-5 and J is TRBJ1-3, with unresolved D. V dropped 2 bases and J dropped 4 bases, with 12 bases sitting between them. Germline V CDR1 and CDR2: MNHEY, SVGAGI. CDR3 length: 15 residues. CDR3 DNA: TGTGCCAGCAGTTACGGCTTGGATTACGGAAACACCATATATTTT. Residues: CASSYGLDYGNTIYF.

The chain recombines TRBV4-2 with TRBJ2-5; D is uncertain. This CDR3 has 15 residues. CDR1 and CDR2 from the germline V gene are LGHNA and YNFKEQ. V was pared by 1 base and J by 2 bases, with 11 bases between. The CDR3: CASSQAGAAQETQYF. The CDR3 coding sequence is TGTGCCAGCAGCCAAGCGGGTGCAGCTCAAGAGACCCAGTACTTC.

The J gene is TRBJ2-3, the V gene TRBV30, with 7 bases aligning to TRBD1. After removal of 3 bases from V and 5 bases from J, the junction contained 8 bases not matched to a gene. CDR3 length: 14 amino acids. CDR1 GTSNPN and CDR2 SVGIG come from the germline V gene (reference sequence). For the CDR3, the DNA is TGTGCCTGGAGGCAACTAGGGGGCCGAGATACGCAGTATTTT. This encodes CAWRQLGGRDTQYF.

The genes are TRBV6-5 and TRBJ1-3, with 8 bases aligning to TRBD1. The CDR3 is 15 residues long. Germline CDR1 and CDR2: MNHEY and SVGAGI. The V and J ends lost 0 bases and 5 bases, in that order; junction bases with no gene match: 3. For the CDR3, the DNA is TGTGCCAGCAGTTACTCGATCAGGGGGCGAAACACCATATATTTT. Protein product: CASSYSIRGRNTIYF.

The rearrangement links TRBV6-6 to TRBJ2-1; TRBD2 is a possible D gene (6 bases). Germline loops: CDR1 MNHNY, CDR2 SVGAGI (reference sequence). The V and J ends lost 6 bases and 6 bases respectively, with 18 bases between them. The CDR3 is 15 amino acids. The CDR3 bases are TGTGCCAGCAGCCCCGGGGGTTCCGCTCCCAATGAGCAGTTCTTC. Protein sequence: CASSPGGSAPNEQFF.

The chain uses TRBV5-6 and TRBJ2-5, with 7 bases aligning to TRBD2. The CDR3 covers 13 residues. Germline-derived CDR1 and CDR2 are SGHDT and YYEEEE. Trimming removed 5 bases from V and 5 bases from J; junction bases left unmatched: 6. The CDR3 is CASRGLPAETQYF. The CDR3 DNA follows: TGTGCCAGCAGGGGACTACCCGCGGAGACCCAGTACTTC.

V and J are TRBV10-2 and TRBJ2-4, with D unresolved. The CDR3 spans 15 residues. Trimming took 3 bases from V and 0 from J, leaving 9 bases between them. The V gene's germline CDR1 is WSHSY and CDR2 SAAADI. The CDR3 nucleotides read TGCGCCAGCAGTGAACCGCGGATAGCCAAAAACATTCAGTACTTC. It yields the protein CASSEPRIAKNIQYF.